The clone carrying this T cell receptor beta chain occurred a few times. TCRdb recomputed calls from the 5' RACE reads with MiXCR, one row per CDR3 protein. The sample yields 75,000 to 100,000 distinct CDR3 sequences, roughly 14% seen once. This entry belongs to a study of early T cells in non-severe SARS-CoV-2 infection. Overall study: Sequencing of unsorted whole blood was done on bulk RNA, leaving chains unpaired.

This receptor was identified in an adult who was a healthcare worker with PCR-confirmed SARS-CoV-2 infection or an uninfected control (not recorded which). The sequenced material came from whole blood.

The CDR3 region is CASSRPTNWAGELFF. The DNA for the CDR3 is TGTGCCAGCAGCCGACCAACCAACTGGGCCGGGGAGCTGTTTTTT. V is TRBV6-1 and J is TRBJ2-2, with D hard to call. V lost 6 bases and J lost 6, with 17 bases in between. Germline V gene lookup returns CDR1 MNHNS and CDR2 SASEGT. This CDR3 is built from 15 residues.